The TCR beta chain under discussion was sequenced for a study of cytomegalovirus exposure and HLA in healthy donors (dated by TCRdb to 2016 to 2017). Background for the entire study: According to an earlier analysis of a few hundred of the donors, 200 million or so T cells yielded 90 million to 140 million unique TCR beta sequences and about 300 Gb of sequence data. An early release that covered about 640 HLA-typed donors contained approximately 300 gigabases of sequencing data and around 85 million unique TCR sequences. A later analysis re-analyzed previously published TCR beta repertoires from 650 to 800 donors and added high-resolution HLA genotyping to study TCR occurrence patterns. The number of typed donors differed by locus: roughly 629-640 for A, B, C, DRB1 and DQB1; roughly 510 for DQA1; about 600 for DPA1; and around 450 for DPB1. A later genetic analysis used genome-wide SNP genotypes for about 65% of the roughly 670 donors, treating that subset as a discovery cohort. The study combined high-throughput TCR immunosequencing, statistical association of individual TCRs with disease status, and machine learning to predict cytomegalovirus infection status. Among 398 genotyped donors of the cohort, an average of 235,054 unique TCR beta nucleotide sequences were sequenced per donor, roughly a sixth of them non-productive. Because of strong linkage in the cohort, roughly five DR-DQ haplotypes were treated as single units for association and clustering. Alongside the repertoire data, information on donor age, sex, ethnicity and CMV serostatus was compiled. Rather than drawing on any new phenotypic data, the later analysis identified candidate immune exposures from TCR beta sequences and the way those sequences occurred across donors. Besides the first cohort of around 670 subjects, a separate validation cohort made up of 95 to 150 different subjects was used. HLA typing included class I and class II loci at four-digit resolution. An earlier analysis of around 640 of the donors used high-throughput TCR beta sequencing to judge whether each TCR beta V gene segment behaved as functional or pseudogenic. The study aimed to test whether signatures of past pathogen exposure could be identified by cataloging public T cell receptors. Using immunosequencing, the study profiled T cell repertoires from about 620 subjects and related those repertoires to cytomegalovirus serostatus. Of the 398 genotyped donors, 65% to 90% fell in the genetic ancestry cluster associated with self-reported Caucasian donors. Every repertoire in the discovery cohort had been generated on one and the same sequencing platform. Results the study describes overall, beyond this receptor: Most TCR sequences were observed very rarely across donors, whereas some public TCRs were present in many individuals. In vitro tests confirmed that three of the cytomegalovirus-associated TCR beta chains recognize cytomegalovirus antigens. The study listed 150 to 200 TCR beta chains as associated with cytomegalovirus. Some IMGT-functional V segments, including TRBV6-2 and TRBV6-3, could not be distinguished by the 87-base-pair reads and were therefore excluded. Compared with equally common non-associated chains, HLA-associated TCR beta chains in a later analysis were more clonally expanded and had lower generation probabilities. The cohort was sequenced for TCR beta chains only, and without alpha or paired-chain data the features that could be detected were limited. In a later analysis, TCR association rates were found to vary across HLA loci, with the most associated TCRs seen for DRB1 alleles and the fewest for HLA-C alleles. According to a later analysis, most CMV-associated TCR beta chains appeared to be HLA-restricted, and the HLA associations seemed to be driven largely by CMV exposure. A further reported finding was that TCR beta sequences accurately predicted the HLA-A and HLA-B alleles for most subjects in the first cohort. A later analysis associated about 17,000 TCR beta sequences with specific HLA alleles at a false discovery rate of 0.05. In an earlier analysis of about 550 of the donors, most TCR beta V segments were observed in productive rearrangements about 87% or about 30% of the time, broadly matching IMGT annotations. According to the authors, the approach could potentially be generalized to other disease states and immunological phenotypes. Because some donors lacked HLA typing at each locus, the association tests relied only on the typed subset. Several of the top co-occurrence clusters appeared to be linked to parvovirus B19, influenza, CMV and Epstein-Barr virus, according to a later analysis. When HLA alleles, especially DR and DQ, strongly co-occurred, TCR associations were difficult to assign to individual alleles. Immune exposure information for the cohort was limited to CMV serostatus. A cluster of highly shared sequence variants was judged likely to be a technical artifact of the sequencing pipeline. The classifier was reported to diagnose cytomegalovirus status with high specificity and sensitivity in both the original cohort and the validation cohort. A later genetic analysis associated a missense DCLRE1C variant with V-gene and J-gene trimming of TCR beta chains, and an independent cohort replicated the association. Correlated functional status among segregating V segments might be attributable to linkage disequilibrium, but an unknown experimental factor could not be ruled out. According to a later genetic analysis, donors in an Asian-associated ancestry cluster had fewer N-insertions in productive TCRs than the roughly 700-donor mean. Because counts were too low, roughly 16 rarely observed V segments, including chromosome 9 orphons, were left out of the earlier analysis of several hundred of the donors. Presence/absence analyses assumed roughly uniform sequencing depth across donors, an assumption that may not hold.

A word on this clone: The clone's antigen remains unknown. Qualities for individual bases were not recorded, and no much larger clone is one base off.

Relative to germline, V is 7 bases shorter and J is 0 bases shorter, with 13 bases between their ends. The CDR3 spans 14 residues, from the cysteine through the phenylalanine. CDR3 DNA only is kept here, 42 bases in frame from base 1. The germline V gene provides CDR1 SQVTM and CDR2 ANQGSEA. The cohort comprised under 700 healthy bone marrow donors. Cohort members were all nominally healthy when sampled, although unrecorded immune exposures were likely present. The donor was CMV seronegative and belonged to the group of 352 seronegative cohort members. Every donor gave a peripheral blood sample, and the peripheral blood mononuclear cells from that sample were used for TCR beta sequencing. Genomic DNA was extracted from the blood cell samples with the Qiagen DNeasy Blood Extraction Kit. Preparation of the library involved the immunoSEQ multiplex PCR assay. The multiplex PCR relied on a mix of 60 forward primers for TCR Vbeta segments and 13 reverse primers for TCR Jbeta segments. Amplification of the CDR3 region of rearranged TCR beta genes was performed with a multiplex PCR assay on genomic DNA. On the Illumina HiSeq System, the amplified TCR beta libraries were sequenced as 87-base-pair reads. From the authors' description of their analysis: In a later analysis, tens of millions of unique TCR beta chains were counted across the 500 to 700 repertoires, and roughly 11 million of these chains were shared by at least two donors. Raw reads were error-corrected and collapsed into unique sequences with a nearest-neighbor algorithm that merged closely related sequences to remove PCR and sequencing errors. CDR3 sequences were aligned to IMGT reference sequences to assign V, D and J gene segments. Each retained sequence needed at least a six-nucleotide match to both a V gene segment and a J gene segment. Rearrangements were classified as productive when the CDR3 lacked stop codons and remained in frame with V and J, and all other rearrangements were classified as non-productive. CDR3 was defined by IMGT convention, running from the second conserved V-encoded cysteine to the conserved J-encoded phenylalanine. The earlier analysis of a few hundred of the donors excluded any sequence lacking an unambiguous match to a single V gene segment. An earlier analysis of over 450 of the donors classified V segments as functional when productive rearrangements were above 56.7% and as segregating when the standard deviation between donors was above 5%. A statistical classification framework was built to diagnose cytomegalovirus status from the catalog of TCR beta chain sequences. In a later analysis, TCR nucleotide sequences were compared against IMGT/GENE-DB human TR gene sequences so that V and J genes could be assigned. A later analysis assigned CDR3 sequences and most-parsimonious VDJ recombination scenarios with the TCRdist pipeline. A later analysis defined each TCR beta chain by its CDR3 amino acid sequence plus V-gene family, and excluded reads lacking a unique V-gene family. A later analysis removed 592 highly shared, low-generation-probability nucleotide sequences to deal with suspected cross-contamination and a sequencing artifact. In a later analysis, a clonal expansion index for each public chain was calculated from normalized within-repertoire ranks of inferred template counts. Generation probabilities in a later analysis came from a VDJ recombination model fitted to out-of-frame rearrangements, and those results were checked against IGoR. In a later analysis, TCR-TCR, TCR-HLA and TCR-CMV co-occurrence was scored with hypergeometric tests, and a repertoire-size bias correction was applied to TCR pairs. In a later analysis, false discovery rates were estimated by permuting HLA or CMV assignments 20 times. In a later analysis, co-occurring TCRs were grouped using DBSCAN, and TCRdist sequence similarity was added for clustering within HLA-allele-positive subsets. For co-occurrence clustering, repertoires with fewer than 30,000 or more than 120,000 public chains were excluded, along with 4 to 6 repertoires with anomalous nucleotide sharing. As stored in TCRdb, this immuneACCESS dataset retains in-frame rearrangements with V and J assigned. A fraction of the clones does not appear; measured against another copy, unresolved V genes explain less than half of the discrepancy, and the remainder lacks a known reason. The DNA was the basis for D and trimming; V, J and clone size are from that table. The sample table shows about 140,000 clones, and around 77% are seen once. Together, the top ten hold under 2.5% of the sample.

In this chain, TRBV29-1 is recombined with TRBJ1-3; matching of 5 bases hints at TRBD1 as the D gene. The sequence derives from a man in his thirties or forties in good health and CMV-seronegative. The sequenced sample consisted of PBMCs. The sequenced DNA: TGCAGCGCTTCCTACAGGAGCTCTGGAAACACCATATATTTT. This translates into CSASYRSSGNTIYF.